This TCR beta chain was recorded in a study of breast tumors, draining lymph nodes, adjacent tissues. Turning to this clonotype: Here the CDR3 omits its conserved ending phenylalanine or tryptophan, so a read error is the likely source.

The V gene's germline CDR1 is SGHTA and CDR2 FQGNSA. The length of the CDR3 is 15 residues. TCRdb ran MiXCR on the multiplex PCR reads and lists one entry per CDR3 protein. Of about 22,000 distinct CDR3 sequences listed, about two thirds are singletons. The sample comprised tumor-adjacent breast tissue. This chain joins TRBV7-2 and TRBJ1-6; 7 bases align to TRBD1. This clonotype was sampled from a female donor with breast cancer. Some clones in this sample may be carry-over from other donors' samples. The CDR3 reads CAGSPRDRGNSPLHL. The CDR3 nucleotides are TGCGCCGGCAGCCCGCGGGACAGAGGTAATTCACCCCTCCACCTT.